This T cell receptor (beta chain) was sequenced for a study of identical twins. TCRdb ran MiXCR on the 5' RACE reads and lists one entry per CDR3 protein. There are hundreds of thousands of distinct CDR3 sequences in the sample; 15% to 20% occur only once, and around 13% lies in the top ten. In this sample, this clonotype turned up many times. From germline, CDR1 is DFQATT and CDR2 SNEGSKA (reference sequence). The ends lost 6 bases at V and 5 bases at J; junction bases unmatched: 10. CDR3 size: 14 residues. The same sample was also studied in work on T cells expressing NK-cell markers. That paper notes: For several donors, the dominant NKG2C+ clonotypes made up roughly 1.0-7.0% of their CD8+ T cells.

Sequencing was carried out using PBMCs. The clonotype comes from a woman younger than 35 in good health. V gene TRBV20-1 combines with J gene TRBJ2-7; 10 bases align to TRBD2. In DNA, the CDR3 is TGCAGTGCCAATTTAGCGGGGGGAGGGAACGAGCAGTACTTC. It is translated as CSANLAGGGNEQYF.